A single sample gave rise to the 14 T cell receptor beta chains below, sequenced in a study of brain metastases from non-small cell lung cancer (dated by TCRdb to the late 2010s). Library preparation was by the immunoSEQ multiplex PCR assay. TCRdb obtained this table from immuneACCESS and retained in-frame rearrangements with V and J assigned. These tables miss some clones; where compared with another copy, unresolved V genes account for less than half of the shortfall, and the remainder is unexplained. This sample comprises 2,500 to 3,000 clones, roughly 82% of them detected only once. 15% to 20% of the sample rests with the top ten. What was sequenced was primary lung tumor tissue. The label giving this sample's cell subset or site can be read as: primary lung tumor paired with brain metastasis. The receptors originated from a donor at least 40 years old with non-small cell lung cancer.

Regarding this clone: This could be a read error, since a much larger clone is one nucleotide away. The rearrangement uses TRBV27 and TRBJ2-7; D call uncertain. Germline lookup yields CDR1 MNHEY and CDR2 SMNVEV (reference sequence). V lost 5 bases and J 3 bases, leaving 14 bases between the germline ends. There are 14 residues in the CDR3. The CDR3 region has the DNA TGTGCCAGCAGTAAATGGATGAGTCGCTACGAGCAGTACTTC. It is translated as CASSKWMSRYEQYF.

This CDR3 is CASSLVASSNEQFF. CDR3 nucleotide sequence: TGCGCCAGCAGCTTGGTGGCTAGTAGTAATGAGCAGTTCTTC. J is TRBJ2-1 and V is TRBV5-1; D is uncertain. V lost 0 bases and J 7 bases, leaving 11 bases between the germline ends. Germline CDR1 SGHRS, CDR2 YFSETQ. The CDR3 consists of 14 residues.

A few counts support this clone. The chain uses TRBV14 and TRBJ2-5; 9 bases are a match to TRBD1. V trimming: 1 base; J trimming: 2 bases; junction bases outside the gene matches: 11. The germline CDR1 and CDR2 sequences are SGHDN and FVKESK. The CDR3 loop spans 18 amino acids. In DNA form, the CDR3 reads TGTGCCAGCAGCCAAGGCCCTCCGGGACAGGGCTTTCAAGAGACCCAGTACTTC. Its protein product is CASSQGPPGQGFQETQYF.

The rearrangement uses TRBV7-3 and TRBJ2-1; D is perhaps TRBD2 (6 bases). Germline lookup yields CDR1 SGHTA and CDR2 FQGTGA. The length of the CDR3 is 15 residues. V gave up 2 bases and J gave up 3 bases, with 11 bases separating them. The CDR3 sequence: CASSLALSGYNEQFF. Here the CDR3 DNA reads TGTGCCAGCAGCTTAGCTCTTAGCGGCTACAATGAGCAGTTCTTC.

The table lists this clone with a count of one. The V gene is TRBV30, the J gene TRBJ2-7; D perhaps matches TRBD1 (6 bases). The ends were cut back, 2 bases at V and 6 bases at J, with 11 bases in the middle. Germline assignment: CDR1 GTSNPN and CDR2 SVGIG (reference sequence). There are 12 residues in the CDR3. CDR3 nucleotides: TGTGCCTGGAGTCGGGACATTTTCGAGCAGTACTTC. The encoded protein is CAWSRDIFEQYF.

The gene calls are TRBV7-2 and TRBJ2-7; TRBD2 matches 12 bases. The germline gives CDR1 SGHTA, CDR2 FQGNSA. V trimming: 5 bases; J trimming: 0 bases; junction bases outside the gene matches: 2. The CDR3 spans 15 residues. The CDR3 here is CASSPTSGSSYEQYF. Here the CDR3 DNA reads TGTGCCAGCAGCCCGACTAGCGGGAGCTCCTACGAGCAGTACTTC.

About this clone: Distinct nucleotide sequences in the sample also encode this CDR3. This sequence joins TRBV6-5 and TRBJ2-1, with D tentatively TRBD1 (5 bases). The CDR3 covers 14 residues. CDR1 and CDR2 (germline): MNHEY, SVGAGI. V lost 2 bases and J 2 bases, leaving 7 bases between the germline ends. The CDR3 DNA is TGTGCCAGCAGTTACGGCAGGGCCTACAATGAGCAGTTCTTC. Translation: CASSYGRAYNEQFF.

V usage is TRBV7-6 and J usage is TRBJ2-3, with a tentative D call TRBD2 (6 bases). Trimming took 1 base from V and 5 from J, leaving 16 bases between them. Germline V gives CDR1 SGHVS, CDR2 FNYEAQ. The CDR3 is 16 amino acids. In DNA, the CDR3 is TGTGCCAGCAGCTTAGGGGCTACCGGGACTGGAGATACGCAGTATTTT. It specifies CASSLGATGTGDTQYF.

This chain links TRBV24-1 with TRBJ2-3; D is perhaps TRBD1 or TRBD2 (7 bases each). Trimming cost V 5 bases and J 4 bases, with 27 bases left between them. Looked up from germline, CDR1 is KGHDR and CDR2 is SFDVKD. This CDR3 is built from 19 residues. The CDR3 sequence: CATSGPTGLGEGRADTQYF. CDR3 nucleotide sequence: TGTGCCACCAGTGGGCCGACAGGGCTGGGGGAGGGCCGGGCAGATACGCAGTATTTT.

The V gene is TRBV10-3, the J gene TRBJ1-2, with D uncertain. V was clipped by 0 bases and J by 0 bases, with 5 bases between them. CDR1 ENHRY and CDR2 SYGVKD come from the germline V gene. The CDR3 length is 14 residues. CDR3 sequence reads: CAISESNSNYGYTF. The CDR3 DNA sequence: TGTGCCATCAGTGAGTCAAATTCTAACTATGGCTACACCTTC.

The chain carries TRBV27 and TRBJ2-5, with a possible D match to TRBD1 (6 bases). The V gene lost 1 base and the J gene lost 5 bases, with 8 bases spanning the gap. This CDR3 has 13 amino acids. Germline V gives CDR1 MNHEY, CDR2 SMNVEV (reference sequence). Here the CDR3 DNA reads TGTGCCAGCAGTTTATTCAGGGGTGAGACCCAGTACTTC. Amino acid sequence: CASSLFRGETQYF.

The sample holds one count of this clone. The chain has TRBV10-3 and TRBJ2-5, with TRBD1 matching 8 bases. The CDR3 contains 14 residues. With V trimmed by 6 bases and J by 3 bases, 6 bases remained unmatched. Germline loops: CDR1 ENHRY, CDR2 SYGVKD. The CDR3 DNA reads as TGTGCCATCAGAGAGACAGGGGAAGAAGAGACCCAGTACTTC. Translation gives CAIRETGEEETQYF.

The chain couples TRBV6-5 to TRBJ2-1, with D uncertain. V was clipped by 1 base and J by 2 bases, with 6 bases between them. Germline-derived CDR1 and CDR2 are MNHEY and SVGAGI. There are 14 residues in the CDR3. The CDR3, as DNA: TGTGCCAGCAGTTACTTTGAGACCTACAATGAGCAGTTCTTC. As protein: CASSYFETYNEQFF.

The rearrangement links TRBV6-2 or TRBV6-3 to TRBJ1-3; weak D call: TRBD1 (5 bases). The ends were cut back, 4 bases at V and 2 bases at J, with 15 bases in the middle. This CDR3 is 16 amino acids long. Germline V CDR1 and CDR2: MNHEY, SVGEGT. CDR3: CASSFLLKGPGNTIYF. The CDR3 DNA follows: TGTGCCAGCAGTTTTCTATTGAAGGGGCCTGGAAACACCATATATTTT.